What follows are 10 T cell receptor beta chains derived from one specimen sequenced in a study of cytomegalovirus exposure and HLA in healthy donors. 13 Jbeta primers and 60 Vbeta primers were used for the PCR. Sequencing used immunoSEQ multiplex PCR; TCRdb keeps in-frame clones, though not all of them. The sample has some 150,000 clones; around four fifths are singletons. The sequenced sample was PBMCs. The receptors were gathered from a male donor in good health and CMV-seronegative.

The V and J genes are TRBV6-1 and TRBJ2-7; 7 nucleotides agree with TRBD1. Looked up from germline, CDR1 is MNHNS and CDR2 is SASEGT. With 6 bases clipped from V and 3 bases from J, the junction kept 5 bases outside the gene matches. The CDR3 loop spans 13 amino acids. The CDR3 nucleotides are TGTGCCAGCAGGAGGGCAGGGGGCTACGAGCAGTACTTC. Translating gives CASRRAGGYEQYF.

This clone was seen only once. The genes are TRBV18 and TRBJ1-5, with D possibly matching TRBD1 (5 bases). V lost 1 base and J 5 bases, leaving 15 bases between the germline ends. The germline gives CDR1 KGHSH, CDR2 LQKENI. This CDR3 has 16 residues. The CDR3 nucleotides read TGTGCCAGCTCACCACAACGTGGGGGGGACGATCAGCCCCAGCATTTT. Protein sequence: CASSPQRGGDDQPQHF.

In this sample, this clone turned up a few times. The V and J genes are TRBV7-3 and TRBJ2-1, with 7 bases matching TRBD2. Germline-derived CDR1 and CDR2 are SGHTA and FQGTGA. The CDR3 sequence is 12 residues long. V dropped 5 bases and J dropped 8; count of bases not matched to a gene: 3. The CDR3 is CASSPGGHEQFF. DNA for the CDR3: TGTGCCAGCAGCCCGGGAGGTCATGAGCAGTTCTTC. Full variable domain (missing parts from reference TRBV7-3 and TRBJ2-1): GAGVSQTPSNKVTEKGKYVELRCDPISGHTALYWYRQSLGQGPEFLIYFQGTGAADDSGLPNDRFFAVRPEGSVSTLKIQRTERGDSAVYLCASSPGGHEQFFGPGTRLTVL.

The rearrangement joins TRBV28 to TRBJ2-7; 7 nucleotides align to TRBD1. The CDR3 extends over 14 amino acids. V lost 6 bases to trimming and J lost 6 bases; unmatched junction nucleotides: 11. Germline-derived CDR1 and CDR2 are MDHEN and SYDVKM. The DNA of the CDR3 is TGTGCCAGCAGGAAAACAGGGGACCCTTTCGAGCAGTACTTC. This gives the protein CASRKTGDPFEQYF. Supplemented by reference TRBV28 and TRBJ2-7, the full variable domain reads DVKVTQSSRYLVKRTGEKVFLECVQDMDHENMFWYRQDPGLGLRLIYFSYDVKMKEKGDIPEGYSVSREKKERFSLILESASTNQTSMYLCASRKTGDPFEQYFGPGTRLTVT.

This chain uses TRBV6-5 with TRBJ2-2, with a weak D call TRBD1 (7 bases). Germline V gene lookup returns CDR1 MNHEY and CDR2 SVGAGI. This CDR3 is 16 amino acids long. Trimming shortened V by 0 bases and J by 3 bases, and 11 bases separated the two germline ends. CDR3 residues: CASSYSGGQHTGELFF. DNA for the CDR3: TGTGCCAGCAGTTACTCGGGGGGACAGCACACCGGGGAGCTGTTTTTT.

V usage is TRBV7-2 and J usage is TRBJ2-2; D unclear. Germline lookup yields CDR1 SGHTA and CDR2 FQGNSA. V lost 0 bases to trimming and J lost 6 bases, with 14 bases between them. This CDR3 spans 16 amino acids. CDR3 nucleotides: TGTGCCAGCAGCTTAGCGCGTGAGGAGATCGCCGGGGAGCTGTTTTTT. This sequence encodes CASSLAREEIAGELFF.

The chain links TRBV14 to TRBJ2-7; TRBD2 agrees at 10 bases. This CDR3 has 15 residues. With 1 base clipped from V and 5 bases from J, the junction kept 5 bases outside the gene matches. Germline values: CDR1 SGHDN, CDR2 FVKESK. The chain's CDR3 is CASSQVSGGADEQYF. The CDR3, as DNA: TGTGCCAGCAGCCAAGTAAGCGGGGGGGCGGACGAGCAGTACTTC.

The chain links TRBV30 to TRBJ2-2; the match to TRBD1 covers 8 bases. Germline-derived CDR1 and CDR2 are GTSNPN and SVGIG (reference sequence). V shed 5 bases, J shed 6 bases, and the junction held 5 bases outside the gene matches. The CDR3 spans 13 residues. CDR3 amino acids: CAWGQGFAGELFF. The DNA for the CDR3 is TGTGCCTGGGGACAGGGTTTCGCCGGGGAGCTGTTTTTT.

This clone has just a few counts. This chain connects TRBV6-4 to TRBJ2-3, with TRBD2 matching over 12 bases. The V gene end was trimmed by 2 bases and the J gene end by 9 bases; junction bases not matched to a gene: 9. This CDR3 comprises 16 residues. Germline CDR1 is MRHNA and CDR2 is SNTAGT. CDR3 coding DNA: TGTGCCAGCAGTGACCCGACTAGCGGGGGCCCCTTGACGCAGTATTTT. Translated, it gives CASSDPTSGGPLTQYF.

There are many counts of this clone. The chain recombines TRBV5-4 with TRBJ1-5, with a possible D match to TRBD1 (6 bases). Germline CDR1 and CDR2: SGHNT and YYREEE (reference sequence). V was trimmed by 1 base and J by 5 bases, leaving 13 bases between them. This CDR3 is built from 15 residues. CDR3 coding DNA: TGTGCCAGCAGCTTGCGTTGGGGGCGAGATCAGCCCCAGCATTTT. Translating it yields CASSLRWGRDQPQHF. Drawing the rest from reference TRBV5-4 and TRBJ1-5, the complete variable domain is ETGVTQSPTHLIKTRGQQVTLRCSSQSGHNTVSWYQQALGQGPQFIFQYYREEENGRGNFPPRFSGLQFPNYSSELNVNALELDDSALYLCASSLRWGRDQPQHFGDGTRLSIL.